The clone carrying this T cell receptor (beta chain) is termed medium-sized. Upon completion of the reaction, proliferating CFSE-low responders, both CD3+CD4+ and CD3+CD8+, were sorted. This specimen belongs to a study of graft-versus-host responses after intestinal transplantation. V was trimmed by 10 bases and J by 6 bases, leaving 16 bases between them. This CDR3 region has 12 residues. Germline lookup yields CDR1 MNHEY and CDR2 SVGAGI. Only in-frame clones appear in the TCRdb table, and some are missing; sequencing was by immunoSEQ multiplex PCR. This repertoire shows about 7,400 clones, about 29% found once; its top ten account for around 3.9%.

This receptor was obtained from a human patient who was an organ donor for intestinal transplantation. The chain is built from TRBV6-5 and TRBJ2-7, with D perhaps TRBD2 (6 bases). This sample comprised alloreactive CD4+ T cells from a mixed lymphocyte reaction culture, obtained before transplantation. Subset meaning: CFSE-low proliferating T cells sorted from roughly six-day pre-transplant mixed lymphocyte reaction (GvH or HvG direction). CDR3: CATRYGSSEQYF. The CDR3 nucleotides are TGTGCCACACGCTACGGGAGTAGCGAGCAGTACTTC.